The 13 T cell receptor beta chains in this list originate from one sample, sequenced in a study of blood T cells in healthy people across ages. Combining a sample-barcoded 5' primer with a J-beta primer mix, a second PCR ran for 7 to 11 cycles. TCRdb independently ran MiXCR on the 5' RACE reads; one entry per CDR3 protein. This table holds roughly 790,000 distinct CDR3 sequences, roughly 43% found once. Sample: blood. Source of these receptors: a woman aged 55 to 70 in good health.

This clonotype appeared a few times. This rearrangement joins TRBV20-1 to TRBJ1-5; TRBD1 matches at 8 bases. The germline V gene has CDR1 DFQATT and CDR2 SNEGSKA (reference sequence). V gave up 5 bases and J gave up 7 bases; unmatched junction bases: 16. This CDR3 has 16 residues. The CDR3 reads CSAPSEGTGGNQPQHF. In DNA, the CDR3 is TGCAGTGCTCCATCGGAGGGGACAGGCGGGAACCAGCCCCAGCATTTT.

This clonotype has just a few counts. J is TRBJ2-7 and V is TRBV27; the D gene is possibly TRBD2 (5 bases). V was shortened by 6 bases and J by 5 bases, with 26 bases between the two germline ends. Germline V CDR1 and CDR2: MNHEY, SMNVEV (reference sequence). The CDR3 is made up of 17 amino acids. In DNA, the CDR3 is TGTGCCAGCAGCCTCGGACGTAGACCAGTTCCGGAGGACGAGCAGTACTTC. This encodes CASSLGRRPVPEDEQYF.

This rearrangement joins TRBV7-9 to TRBJ1-1; D perhaps matches TRBD1 (6 bases). The germline V and J ends were trimmed by 1 base and 4 bases, with 16 bases remaining between them. The CDR3 contains 16 residues. Germline V gene lookup returns CDR1 SEHNR and CDR2 FQNEAQ (reference sequence). As DNA, the CDR3 is TGTGCCAGCAGCTTAGGTGGCAGGGGTGTATCCACTGAAGCTTTCTTT. Translating it yields CASSLGGRGVSTEAFF.

The chain joins TRBV18 to TRBJ2-1; no clear D. The V gene's germline CDR1 is KGHSH and CDR2 LQKENI. The CDR3 totals 16 residues. The V and J ends lost 0 bases and 4 bases respectively, with 13 bases between them. The CDR3 nucleotides are TGTGCCAGCTCACCACCGGAAGGGAAGGTGTACAATGAGCAGTTCTTC. Amino acids: CASSPPEGKVYNEQFF.

This clonotype was picked up a small number of times. The chain is built from TRBV6-2 or TRBV6-3 and TRBJ2-1; perhaps TRBD1 as D (6 bases). The CDR3 sequence is 21 residues long. Germline CDR1 reads MNHEY; CDR2 reads SVGEGT. V was pared by 8 bases and J by 0 bases, with 32 bases between. The CDR3 here is CASGVQGWASRALSSYNEQFF. CDR3 DNA: TGTGCCAGCGGAGTCCAGGGGTGGGCCTCAAGGGCACTTAGCTCCTACAATGAGCAGTTCTTC.

The rearrangement links TRBV20-1 to TRBJ2-1; 7 nucleotides match TRBD2. The CDR3 runs 19 residues. Germline CDR1 reads DFQATT; CDR2 reads SNEGSKA (reference sequence). V shed 1 base and J 13 bases; nucleotides not matched to a gene: 28. The CDR3 coding sequence is TGCAGTGCTAGAGTCTCGTTGCCCAGCGGGAAATCAGCCAAAAACATTCAGTTCTTC. This sequence encodes CSARVSLPSGKSAKNIQFF.

Only one count was recorded for this clonotype. This may be a read error, as it is one base from a much larger clone. The chain combines TRBV5-1 with TRBJ2-1; TRBD1 aligns across 9 bases. CDR3 size: 14 residues. The germline CDR1 and CDR2 sequences are SGHRS and YFSETQ. The DNA for the CDR3 is TGCGCCAGCAGCCAGGGACAGGGAAACAATGAGCGGTTCTTC. Its translation: CASSQGQGNNERFF.

The V gene is TRBV10-3, the J gene TRBJ1-1, with 11 bases fitting TRBD1. V was clipped by 11 bases and J by 6 bases; unmatched bases: 8. Germline V gene sequence: CDR1 ENHRY, CDR2 SYGVKD. The CDR3 consists of 13 residues. The CDR3 protein is CAAEGTGGAEAFF. The CDR3, as DNA: TGTGCCGCCGAGGGGACAGGGGGTGCTGAAGCTTTCTTT.

This clonotype was found a few times. The CDR3 DNA reads TGTGCCAGCAGTCAGATAGCGGGGGTTGGGTTCTTC. Encoded protein: CASSQIAGVGFF. The chain recombines TRBV12-3 or TRBV12-4 with TRBJ2-1; 9 bases map to TRBD2. V lost 5 bases, J lost 15 bases, and 8 bases stayed unmatched. There are 12 residues in the CDR3.

The chain employs TRBV6-6 and TRBJ2-1, with TRBD2 as a possible D gene (5 bases). The DNA matches TRBJ2-7 better at its end, which makes the J call doubtful. CDR1 and CDR2 (germline): MNHNY, SVGAGI (reference sequence). This CDR3 is 14 amino acids long. As DNA, the CDR3 is TGTGCCAGCAGGCTTGGGCAGCGGCTACCAGAGCAGTACTTC. Its translation is CASRLGQRLPEQYF.

The J gene is TRBJ2-1, the V gene TRBV12-3 or TRBV12-4; D call uncertain. This CDR3 region has 12 residues. The germline V and J ends were trimmed by 5 bases and 5 bases, with 7 bases remaining between them. CDR3 in amino acids: CASSPLDNEQFF. DNA of the CDR3: TGTGCCAGCAGTCCTTTAGACAATGAGCAGTTCTTC.

This clonotype was picked up a small number of times. This chain links TRBV25-1 with TRBJ2-5; tentative D call: TRBD2 (6 bases). V was clipped by 3 bases and J by 5 bases, with 10 bases between them. The CDR3 is 13 amino acids. Germline loops: CDR1 MGHDK, CDR2 SYGVNS. Written as DNA, the CDR3 is TGTGCCAGCAGTGACGGGACTGGCGAGACCCAGTACTTC. It codes for CASSDGTGETQYF.

There are a few counts of this clonotype. This chain connects TRBV12-3 or TRBV12-4 to TRBJ2-1; 9 positions match TRBD2. The CDR3 has 17 amino acids. The V segment lost 3 bases and the J segment 0 bases; nucleotides outside the gene matches: 6. In DNA form, the CDR3 reads TGTGCCAGCAGTTTCGGCGGGAGGGCCGGCTCCTACAATGAGCAGTTCTTC. This sequence encodes CASSFGGRAGSYNEQFF.